The sequence of this TCR beta chain was determined in a study of cytomegalovirus exposure and HLA in healthy donors. Study-wide findings and caveats: Published work reported that the classifier diagnosed cytomegalovirus status with high specificity and sensitivity. A later analysis reported that several of the most significant clusters appeared to be linked to common viral pathogens, among them Epstein-Barr virus. Data from an earlier analysis indicated that most TCR beta V segments were productive either about 87% or about 30% of the time. In a later analysis, at a false discovery rate of 0.05, some 15,000 TCR beta sequences were associated with HLA alleles.

A note on this clone: Its matching antigen is unknown.

The PCR had 60 Vbeta and 13 Jbeta primers. This table comes from immunoSEQ multiplex PCR, and its TCRdb copy is limited to in-frame clones, with some not included. This sample yields 150,000 to 200,000 clones, of which around 82% are seen a single time; under 0.4% belongs to the top ten. V trimming: 2 bases; J trimming: 2 bases; junction bases outside the gene matches: 8. From germline, CDR1 is MDHEN and CDR2 SYDVKM. The CDR3 has 16 residues. The source is a boy between 2 and 10 years old in good health and CMV-seronegative. The rearrangement uses TRBV28 and TRBJ2-7; 8 nucleotides align to TRBD1. Sequenced sample: PBMCs. DNA of the CDR3: TGTGCCAGCAGTTTAGAGTTAGTGACAGGGGCCTACGAGCAGTACTTC. The encoded protein is CASSLELVTGAYEQYF.